These 18 T cell receptor beta chains came from one sample sequenced in a study of regulatory T cells in long-lasting Graves disease. Time point specified: newly diagnosed GD, antithyroid drugs for less than 3 months. Isolated PBMC RNA provided the starting material for the TCR library. The TCR beta library used iRepertoire HTBI primers with Arm-PCR amplification of CDR3. TCRdb re-analysed the multiplex PCR reads in MiXCR, keeping a single row per CDR3 protein. Of 350,000 to 550,000 distinct CDR3 sequences in the sample, approximately 15% were seen once. This sample was shared with a second study, whose subject was T cells in Graves' hyperthyroidism and ophthalmopathy.

The source was peripheral blood mononuclear cells (PBMCs), collected at new diagnosis, from a patient treated with antithyroid drugs. Every receptor here comes from a woman aged 25 to 39 with Graves disease.

Turning to this clonotype: With a much larger clone just one base away, this may be a read error. The missing conserved phenylalanine or tryptophan at the end of this CDR3 makes a read error likely. The chain uses TRBV10-2 and TRBJ2-7; D not certain. Trimming pared 4 bases from V and 0 bases from J, leaving 16 bases between. Per germline, CDR1 WSHSY and CDR2 SAAADI. The CDR3 loop spans 16 amino acids. CDR3 amino acids: CASSGFLTQNSYEQYL. CDR3 sequence (DNA): TGCGCCAGCAGTGGCTTTCTGACGCAAAACTCCTACGAGCAGTACCTC.

This clonotype was seen many times. The rearrangement joins TRBV12-3 or TRBV12-4 to TRBJ1-1; D remains unclear. The CDR3 spans 12 residues. Trimming cost V 3 bases and J 9 bases, with 11 bases left between them. CDR3 bases: TGTGCCAGCAGTTTTGGACGGAAACAAGCTTTCTTT. Protein: CASSFGRKQAFF.

This clonotype was picked up many times. V and J are TRBV24-1 and TRBJ1-5; the D is unclear. Trimming shortened V by 6 bases and J by 4 bases, and 9 bases separated the two germline ends. The CDR3 runs to 13 residues. CDR1 and CDR2 from the germline V gene are KGHDR and SFDVKD. CDR3 loop: CATSISANQPQHF. The CDR3 nucleotides read TGTGCCACCAGTATCTCAGCTAATCAGCCCCAGCATTTT.

This chain uses TRBV11-3 with TRBJ1-3; no clear D gene. Per the germline V gene, CDR1 is SGHNT and CDR2 is YENEEA. The CDR3 is 18 residues long. Trimming took off 0 bases at V and 4 bases at J, with 19 bases between the two ends. Here the CDR3 reads CASSLELPRGKKGNTIYF. The CDR3 nucleotides are TGTGCCAGCAGCTTAGAACTACCCCGGGGTAAGAAGGGAAACACCATATATTTT.

In its sample, this clonotype was seen many times. The CDR3 reads CASSLSTSGYEQYF. The CDR3 DNA reads TGCGCCAGCAGCTTGTCGACTAGTGGTTACGAGCAGTACTTC. The J gene is TRBJ2-7, the V gene TRBV5-1, with D perhaps matching TRBD2 (6 bases). Germline-derived CDR1 and CDR2 are SGHRS and YFSETQ. The ends were cut back, 1 base at V and 4 bases at J, with 12 bases in the middle. This CDR3 region has 14 residues.

This clonotype was found many times. V is TRBV2 and J is TRBJ2-3; TRBD2 matches at 11 bases. CDR3 length: 13 amino acids. Germline assignment: CDR1 SNHLY and CDR2 FYNNEI. Trimming cost V 11 bases and J 6 bases; bases outside gene matches: 7. The CDR3 protein is CAGIAGGVDTQYF. The CDR3, as DNA: TGTGCCGGAATAGCGGGAGGGGTGGATACGCAGTATTTT.

Only a few counts were recorded for this clonotype. V is TRBV12-3 or TRBV12-4 and J is TRBJ2-3; the D gene is possibly TRBD1 (6 bases). The V gene lost 3 bases and the J gene lost 1 base, with 11 bases spanning the gap. The CDR3 has 15 amino acids. CDR3 protein: CASSFEGVRTDTQYF. CDR3 in DNA: TGTGCCAGCAGTTTCGAGGGGGTTCGCACAGATACGCAGTATTTT.

V is TRBV5-1 and J is TRBJ2-1, with 9 bases that match TRBD2. This CDR3 has 14 residues. Germline loops: CDR1 SGHRS, CDR2 YFSETQ. Trimming removed 6 bases from V and 4 bases from J; junction bases left unmatched: 5. The CDR3 sequence is CASTLTSGYNEQFF. The CDR3 DNA reads as TGCGCCAGCACCCTGACTAGCGGTTACAATGAGCAGTTCTTC.

This clonotype turned up a few times. This rearrangement joins TRBV28 to TRBJ2-1; D is possibly TRBD1 (6 bases). The ends were cut back, 8 bases at V and 0 bases at J, with 20 bases in the middle. Germline V gene data show CDR1 as MDHEN and CDR2 as SYDVKM. This CDR3 is 17 amino acids long. The CDR3 sequence is CASGPGPAGVSYNEQFF. CDR3 DNA: TGTGCCAGCGGCCCGGGCCCGGCAGGGGTCTCCTACAATGAGCAGTTCTTC.

This clonotype was detected ten times or more. The chain combines TRBV11-2 with TRBJ2-2, with a possible D match to TRBD1 (6 bases). Germline loops: CDR1 SGHAT, CDR2 FQNNGV. Between the trimmed V and J ends, which lost 5 bases and 6 bases, there was a span of 13 bases. The CDR3 is made up of 14 amino acids. CDR3 bases: TGTGCCAGCAGCCTAAATCAGGGGCCCGGGGAGCTGTTTTTT. This gives the protein CASSLNQGPGELFF.

This clonotype was counted many times. V and J are TRBV7-6 and TRBJ2-1; D might be TRBD1 (6 bases). V dropped 5 bases and J dropped 4 bases, with 12 bases sitting between them. Germline V gene data show CDR1 as SGHVS and CDR2 as FNYEAQ. There are 14 residues in the CDR3. CDR3 nucleotides: TGTGCCAGCAGCCGGGCTGGGACATACAATGAGCAGTTCTTC. Translated: CASSRAGTYNEQFF.

This clonotype occurred many times. The genes are TRBV7-6 and TRBJ1-4; the D gene is possibly TRBD1 (5 bases). The CDR3 sequence is 14 residues long. The V and J ends lost 0 bases and 7 bases respectively, with 9 bases between them. Germline V gene sequence: CDR1 SGHVS, CDR2 FNYEAQ. The CDR3 region has the DNA TGTGCCAGCAGCTTAGCAGGGGAGGTTGAAAAACTGTTTTTT. It translates to CASSLAGEVEKLFF.

This clonotype was detected a few times. V and J are TRBV6-2 or TRBV6-3 and TRBJ1-5, with TRBD1 matching over 7 bases. The CDR3 runs 15 residues. Unmatched junction bases numbered 6, after V lost 5 bases and J lost 2 bases. Germline V gene lookup returns CDR1 MNHEY and CDR2 SVGEGT. The CDR3 loop is CASSVPGTGNQPQHF. The CDR3 DNA is TGTGCCAGCAGTGTACCCGGGACAGGCAATCAGCCCCAGCATTTT.

The chain recombines TRBV6-1 with TRBJ1-1, with D possibly matching TRBD1 (6 bases). The germline V gene encodes CDR1 MNHNS and CDR2 SASEGT. V was cut by 3 bases and J by 3 bases, with 14 bases left in between. There are 15 residues in the CDR3. CDR3 residues: CASSDSVGAYTEAFF. CDR3 sequence (DNA): TGTGCCAGCAGTGACTCAGTGGGGGCCTACACTGAAGCTTTCTTT.

This clonotype was picked up many times. The J gene is TRBJ1-1, the V gene TRBV11-3; TRBD1 is a possible D gene (6 bases). The CDR3 spans 16 residues. Germline V lookup: CDR1 SGHNT, CDR2 YENEEA. Trimming removed 5 bases at V and 0 bases at J, with 16 bases between. CDR3 nucleotides: TGTGCCAGCAGCCAGGACAGAATTGGGATGAACACTGAAGCTTTCTTT. Translating it yields CASSQDRIGMNTEAFF. The whole variable domain, filled in from reference TRBV11-3 and TRBJ1-1, reads EAGVVQSPRYKIIEKKQPVAFWCNPISGHNTLYWYLQNLGQGPELLIRYENEEAVDDSQLPKDRFSAERLKGVDSTLKIQPAELGDSAVYLCASSQDRIGMNTEAFFGQGTRLTVV.

There are a few counts of this clonotype. This may be a read error, as it is one base from a much larger clone. This chain links TRBV2 with TRBJ1-5; maybe TRBD1 (6 bases). The germline gives CDR1 SNHLY, CDR2 FYNNEI. This CDR3 comprises 14 residues. The germline V and J ends were trimmed by 6 bases and 1 base, with 10 bases remaining between them. CDR3 sequence: CASRDSSSNQPQHF. The CDR3 region has the DNA TGTGCCAGCAGGGACAGTTCGAGCAATCAGCCCCAGCATTTT.

Ten or more counts support this clonotype. The chain recombines TRBV11-2 with TRBJ2-1, with D maybe TRBD2 (6 bases). Deletions cut 6 bases from V and 8 bases from J, with 20 bases between. CDR1 SGHAT and CDR2 FQNNGV come from the germline V gene. The CDR3 extends over 15 amino acids. DNA for the CDR3: TGTGCCAGCAGATCCTCGGGCCTACCGGGGGATGAGCAGTTCTTC. It specifies CASRSSGLPGDEQFF.

This clonotype was picked up a small number of times. This chain uses TRBV19 with TRBJ2-5, with TRBD2 as a possible D gene (5 bases). V was pared by 5 bases and J by 2 bases, with 15 bases between. The length of the CDR3 is 15 residues. Germline lookup yields CDR1 LNHDA and CDR2 SQIVND (reference sequence). CDR3 nucleotides: TGTGCCAGTAGTGGGCCGGGATGGGGTCAAGAGACCCAGTACTTC. Protein: CASSGPGWGQETQYF.